This T cell receptor beta chain is from a study of CD4 T cells in relation to SARS-CoV-2 and coronaviruses (dated by TCRdb to about 2021). Background on the whole study: In the ViraFEST assay, PBMCs were grown with antigen for about ten days, and TCR beta CDR3s were then sequenced to identify antigen-specific clonal expansions. Patient-derived lymphoblastoid cell lines were used to map the HLA restriction of shared crossreactive spike epitopes. The Adaptive Biotechnologies TCR-sequencing kit was used to sequence samples from three pre-COVID donors and the naive versus memory experiments, whereas other data were Illumina-based. The study assessed, at the TCR clonotype level, memory CD4+ T cell crossreactivity between SARS-CoV-2 and common cold coronavirus spike proteins. For other donors in the study, expansion assays were sequenced with a different, Illumina-based TCR-beta assay. The negative reference condition was either a culture with an HIV-1 Nef peptide pool or a culture with no peptide. Summary of the overall study and its limitations: Significantly weaker SARS-CoV-2-driven expansion was shown by crossreactive clones than by monoreactive clones, consistent with antigenic imprinting. Memory CD4+ clonotypes crossrecognizing SARS-CoV-2 and at least one common cold coronavirus spike were found in approximately 65% of donors. Since the crossreactivity analysis centred on spike protein, crossreactivity against other viral proteins was not assessed. Small numbers of patients and of tested TCRs limited the study. No donor contributed both pre-pandemic and post-infection samples, which limited tracing the source of pre-existing responses.

The germline V gene (reference sequence) specifies SGHNT as CDR1 and YYREEE as CDR2. The CDR3 has 13 amino acids, counting the end cysteine and phenylalanine. Just CDR3 DNA is preserved here, 39 bases in frame from base 1. V is reduced by 0 bases and J by 7 bases, leaving a spacing of 10 bases between them. With respect to this clone: Its antigen has not been determined. No per-base quality is available; no much larger clone lies one base away.

The receptor library was made with the immunoSEQ multiplex PCR assay. Processing in the source paper ran as follows. During preprocessing, nonproductive sequences were discarded, as were any CDR3s that did not begin with C, did not end with F or W, or were shorter than 7 amino acids. Antigen-specific clonotypes were called with the MANAFEST web app on the basis of expansion relative to the reference and to other culture wells. A clone counted as positive if significantly expanded in 2 of 3 replicate wells versus the reference culture at FDR below 0.05. To be called positive, a clone also had to show significant expansion compared with every other tandem well and an odds ratio greater than 5. Pairwise Levenshtein distance, computed with the stringdist R package after three terminal residues were trimmed from each end, was used as the measure of CDR3 homology. TCRdb obtained this table from immuneACCESS and retained in-frame rearrangements with V and J assigned. These tables miss some clones; where compared with another copy, unresolved V genes account for less than half of the shortfall, and the remainder is unexplained. D and trimming were read from the DNA, whereas the V and J calls and clone size are those reported in that table. This sample gives some 23,000 clones in total; roughly four fifths of them show up just once. Roughly 22% of the sample comes from the top ten.

CD4+ T cells from unexposed donors were collected before the COVID-19 pandemic (2011-2018). After around 10 days of culture, CD4+ T cells were isolated with the EasySep CD4+ T cell isolation kit. As cell numbers permitted, CD4+ T cells from unexposed donors were tested for reactivity to SARS-CoV-2 S and N and to four common cold coronavirus spike pools. Each well held roughly 2.1 million PBMCs cultured in IMDM containing approximately 4.7% human AB serum and roughly 9.4 IU/ml IL-2. Half of the culture medium was replaced with fresh IL-2-containing medium on days 3 and 7. Triplicate replicate wells were generally used for each peptide culture condition. The leukapheresis product used for the unexposed donors was purchased from a commercial source. Ficoll-Paque PLUS gradient centrifugation was used to isolate PBMCs from either whole blood or leukapheresis product. PBMCs were either used fresh in the expansion assay or cryopreserved at -140 degrees C. The QIAamp Micro DNA Kit was used to extract genomic DNA from the CD4+ T cells.

The sequence derives from a human donor in good health. This receptor chain uses TRBV5-4 and TRBJ2-5; tentative D gene TRBD1, with 5 bases matching. Material for sequencing was CD4+ T cells from PBMCs, cultured in vitro. The nucleotide sequence reads as follows: TGTGCCAGCAGCTTGGACGGACACGGGACCCAGTACTTC. It is translated as CASSLDGHGTQYF.